This T cell receptor (beta chain) came from a study of Ad26.COV2.S vaccination and SARS-CoV-2 variants. In the study overall: Intramuscular Ad26.COV2.S doses were given once or twice, 56 days apart.

Whole-study results and caveats: The TCR-based breadth and depth measures might underestimate overall T cell responses.

Treatment given: some 19 received Ad26.COV2.S at low or high dose, single or two shots; about 5 received placebo; per-sample allocation not given. Vaccine and placebo recipients were sampled on day 63 after the first injection. The data were produced by immunoSEQ multiplex PCR, yet TCRdb's version contains in-frame clones alone and is incomplete. The sample yields about half a million clones, about nine tenths seen once. CDR3 size: 14 residues. Comment on this clone: The antigen is unknown.

This specimen was peripheral blood, taken in a trial of Ad26.COV2.S vaccine versus placebo. This chain links TRBV21-1 with TRBJ2-5; the DNA was not used to check the table's D call, TRBD2. TRBV21-1 is given as a pseudogene. The receptor was isolated from a person between 18 and 65 years old who received the Ad26.COV2.S COVID-19 vaccine or a placebo. CDR3 protein: CASKVGGKRETQYF. CDR3 DNA sequence: TGTGCCAGCAAAGTGGGGGGAAAAAGAGAGACCCAGTACTTC.